A single sample is the source of the 27 T cell receptor beta chains below, sequenced in a study of T cell responses to AZD1222 COVID-19 vaccine. Generated by immunoSEQ multiplex PCR, the TCRdb table keeps only in-frame clones and is missing some. The sample includes 95,000 to 150,000 clones, 88% of them seen just once. Sequencing used peripheral blood, obtained on day 0 of AZD1222 vaccination. These receptors came from an adult in good health.

V and J are TRBV19 and TRBJ1-5; possibly TRBD1 for D (5 bases). CDR1 and CDR2 from the germline V gene are LNHDA and SQIVND (reference sequence). V was pared by 6 bases and J by 2 bases, with 14 bases between. There are 15 residues in the CDR3. CDR3 sequence: CASSETSGGNQPQHF. The CDR3 region has the DNA TGTGCCAGTAGCGAGACCTCGGGGGGCAATCAGCCCCAGCATTTT.

The J gene is TRBJ1-5, the V gene TRBV19; D may be TRBD1 (6 bases). From germline, CDR1 is LNHDA and CDR2 SQIVND (reference sequence). This CDR3 has 14 amino acids. Trimming removed 3 bases from V and 3 bases from J, with 9 bases in between. CDR3 protein: CASSIRTDNQPQHF. The CDR3 DNA reads as TGTGCCAGTAGTATTCGGACAGACAATCAGCCCCAGCATTTT.

The chain carries TRBV19 and TRBJ2-5, with D perhaps assigned TRBD1 or TRBD2 (6 bases each). CDR1 and CDR2 from the germline V gene are LNHDA and SQIVND (reference sequence). This CDR3 has 13 residues. V lost 7 bases, J lost 4 bases, and 13 bases lay in between. The CDR3 DNA reads as TGTGCCAGTACCGGGGGCCGGAGAGAGACCCAGTACTTC. This codes for CASTGGRRETQYF.

This clone came up a few times. The J gene is TRBJ2-2, the V gene TRBV10-1, with D tentatively TRBD1 (5 bases). Germline CDR1 and CDR2: WNHNN and SYGVQD (reference sequence). V dropped 7 bases and J dropped 4 bases, with 16 bases sitting between them. CDR3 length: 15 residues. The CDR3, as DNA: TGCGCCAGCACCCCCGGACACTCGGGCACCGGGGAGCTGTTTTTT. It is translated as CASTPGHSGTGELFF.

The rearrangement joins TRBV6-6 to TRBJ1-5; 7 bases agree with TRBD1. This CDR3 is built from 14 residues. The germline CDR1 and CDR2 sequences are MNHNY and SVGAGI (reference sequence). Trimming took 7 bases from V and 5 from J; bases not matched to a gene: 8. CDR3 sequence (DNA): TGTGCCAGCAACCGACAGGGTCGGGATCAGCCCCAGCATTTT. Protein product: CASNRQGRDQPQHF.

This chain uses TRBV2 with TRBJ1-1; D not certain. Germline-derived CDR1 and CDR2 are SNHLY and FYNNEI. The CDR3 length is 13 residues. The ends were cut back, 4 bases at V and 5 bases at J, with 11 bases in the middle. CDR3 in DNA: TGTGCCAGCAGTGCGAACAGAGAAACTGAAGCTTTCTTT. Protein product: CASSANRETEAFF.

The V call is TRBV19, the J call TRBJ2-7, with TRBD1 matching over 10 bases. The CDR3 sequence is 16 residues long. Per the germline V gene, CDR1 is LNHDA and CDR2 is SQIVND (reference sequence). The V and J ends lost 9 bases and 0 bases, in that order; junction bases with no gene match: 11. The CDR3: CARIPGTGDHSYEQYF. The CDR3 DNA sequence: TGTGCCAGAATCCCCGGGACAGGGGATCACTCCTACGAGCAGTACTTC.

The chain recombines TRBV27 with TRBJ1-1; D is uncertain. Germline CDR1 and CDR2: MNHEY and SMNVEV (reference sequence). This CDR3 is built from 13 residues. V lost 4 bases, J lost 1 base, and 7 bases lay in between. Here the CDR3 reads CASSSQGNTEAFF. The CDR3 DNA follows: TGTGCCAGCAGTTCACAAGGGAACACTGAAGCTTTCTTT.

The table lists this clone with a few counts. The chain links TRBV5-6 to TRBJ1-6, with D perhaps matching TRBD1 (5 bases). CDR1 and CDR2 (germline): SGHDT, YYEEEE. Trimming removed 3 bases from V and 10 bases from J, with 20 bases in between. The CDR3 contains 16 residues. Here the CDR3 reads CASSSPYDTGRSPLHF. The CDR3 DNA is TGTGCCAGCAGCTCCCCCTACGACACGGGGCGGTCACCCCTCCACTTT. Variable domain in full (rest from reference TRBV5-6 and TRBJ1-6): DAGVTQSPTHLIKTRGQQVTLRCSPKSGHDTVSWYQQALGQGPQFIFQYYEEEERQRGNFPDRFSGHQFPNYSSELNVNALLLGDSALYLCASSSPYDTGRSPLHFGNGTRLTVT.

The rearrangement joins TRBV7-9 to TRBJ2-4; D unresolved. The germline V gene encodes CDR1 SEHNR and CDR2 FQNEAQ (reference sequence). Trimming removed 4 bases at V and 1 base at J, with 14 bases between. The CDR3 spans 16 residues. The CDR3 region has the DNA TGTGCCAGCAGCTCCCAGGATTACGGGGCCAAAAACATTCAGTACTTC. Translation gives CASSSQDYGAKNIQYF.

The V and J genes are TRBV12-3 or TRBV12-4 and TRBJ1-2, with TRBD1 identical over 7 bases. CDR3 length equals 12 residues. Trimming at V came to 3 bases and at J to 7 bases, leaving 2 bases not matched to a gene. The CDR3 protein is CASSLTGTGYTF. The CDR3 nucleotides read TGTGCCAGCAGTTTGACAGGGACTGGCTACACCTTC.

In its sample, this clone was seen a few times. The chain combines TRBV7-2 with TRBJ1-3, with unresolved D. In germline, CDR1 is SGHTA, CDR2 FQGNSA. Trimming took off 5 bases at V and 0 bases at J, with 14 bases between the two ends. The CDR3 extends over 16 amino acids. CDR3: CASSAGWSGSGNTIYF. In DNA, the CDR3 is TGTGCCAGCAGCGCTGGGTGGTCGGGCTCTGGAAACACCATATATTTT. Drawing the rest from reference TRBV7-2 and TRBJ1-3, the complete variable domain is GAGVSQSPSNKVTEKGKDVELRCDPISGHTALYWYRQSLGQGLEFLIYFQGNSAPDKSGLPSDRFSAERTGGSVSTLTIQRTQQEDSAVYLCASSAGWSGSGNTIYFGEGSWLTVV.

The chain is built from TRBV4-3 and TRBJ2-4; D is undetermined. CDR1 and CDR2 (germline): LGHNA, YSLEER. This CDR3 region has 17 residues. V was clipped by 0 bases and J by 0 bases, with 12 bases between them. DNA for the CDR3: TGCGCCAGCAGCCAAGATCGGTCCGTTTTAGCCAAAAACATTCAGTACTTC. The encoded protein is CASSQDRSVLAKNIQYF.

The CDR3 sequence is CASIKGSFPNTGELFF. CDR3 bases: TGTGCCAGCATCAAGGGGAGCTTCCCTAACACCGGGGAGCTGTTTTTT. This sequence joins TRBV28 and TRBJ2-2; D could derive from TRBD1 or TRBD2 (5 bases each). V was cut by 7 bases and J by 2 bases, with 17 bases left in between. The CDR3 consists of 16 residues. Germline V CDR1 and CDR2: MDHEN, SYDVKM.

The chain combines TRBV25-1 with TRBJ1-1; unclear D gene. The V end lost 9 bases, the J end lost 5 bases, and 16 bases lay between the germline ends. Looked up from germline, CDR1 is MGHDK and CDR2 is SYGVNS. The CDR3 covers 13 residues. The CDR3 bases are TGTGCCAGTTACAGTCGGGGAGGGACTGAAGCTTTCTTT. Its translation: CASYSRGGTEAFF. The full variable domain, with the rest looked up from reference TRBV25-1 and TRBJ1-1, is EADIYQTPRYLVIGTGKKITLECSQTMGHDKMYWYQQDPGMELHLIHYSYGVNSTEKGDLSSESTVSRIRTEHFPLTLESARPSHTSQYLCASYSRGGTEAFFGQGTRLTVV.

The table lists this clone with a count of one. The rearrangement links TRBV7-2 to TRBJ1-3; TRBD1 aligns across 9 bases. V gave up 5 bases and J gave up 8 bases; unmatched junction bases: 7. This CDR3 contains 14 residues. CDR1 and CDR2 from the germline V gene are SGHTA and FQGNSA. The CDR3 protein is CASSEDRGRDTIYF. The DNA for the CDR3 is TGTGCCAGCAGCGAAGACAGGGGGAGGGACACCATATATTTT.

This chain uses TRBV9 with TRBJ1-5; D gene ambiguous. The V gene lost 3 bases and the J gene lost 9 bases, with 10 bases spanning the gap. CDR1 and CDR2 (germline): SGDLS, YYNGEE. This CDR3 spans 12 amino acids. The CDR3 DNA reads as TGTGCCAGCAGCGGTCACAGTGGGCCCCAGCATTTT. This gives the protein CASSGHSGPQHF.

This rearrangement joins TRBV19 to TRBJ1-5; D gene uncertain. The CDR3 covers 14 residues. V was clipped by 3 bases and J by 2 bases, with 8 bases between them. Per germline, CDR1 LNHDA and CDR2 SQIVND (reference sequence). The CDR3 bases are TGTGCCAGTAGTATTGGCACAGGCAATCAGCCCCAGCATTTT. It codes for CASSIGTGNQPQHF.

This clone was observed a handful of times. The chain carries TRBV7-9 and TRBJ1-1; no reliable D call. CDR3 length: 11 residues. V was clipped by 5 bases and J by 4 bases, with 5 bases between them. Germline V lookup: CDR1 SEHNR, CDR2 FQNEAQ (reference sequence). Here the CDR3 reads CASSTGTEAFF. As DNA, the CDR3 is TGTGCCAGCAGCACGGGCACTGAAGCTTTCTTT. Supplemented by reference TRBV7-9 and TRBJ1-1, the full variable domain reads DTGVSQNPRHKITKRGQNVTFRCDPISEHNRLYWYRQTLGQGPEFLTYFQNEAQLEKSRLLSDRFSAERPKGSFSTLEIQRTEQGDSAMYLCASSTGTEAFFGQGTRLTVV.

V usage is TRBV7-8 and J usage is TRBJ2-1; 8 nucleotides align to TRBD2. The CDR3 is 16 amino acids. The J segment lost 7 bases and the V segment lost 6 bases, leaving 14 bases of the junction unmatched. CDR1 is SGHVS, CDR2 FQNEAQ, per germline. The CDR3 region is CASSLYGGASTNEQFF. The CDR3 bases are TGTGCCAGCAGTTTGTACGGGGGGGCGAGTACGAATGAGCAGTTCTTC.

The V call is TRBV5-6, the J call TRBJ1-2, with TRBD1 as a possible D gene (6 bases). V was shortened by 4 bases and J by 6 bases, with 10 bases between the two germline ends. The CDR3 covers 12 residues. The germline gives CDR1 SGHDT, CDR2 YYEEEE. CDR3 sequence (DNA): TGTGCCAGCAGCGTTACAGGGAATGGCTACACCTTC. As protein: CASSVTGNGYTF.

The chain combines TRBV4-3 with TRBJ2-1, with TRBD1 identical over 7 bases. Looked up from germline, CDR1 is LGHNA and CDR2 is YSLEER. The CDR3 is 15 amino acids. V was clipped by 0 bases and J by 4 bases; unmatched bases: 3. For the CDR3, the DNA is TGCGCCAGCAGCCAAGATGGGACAGCTTACAATGAGCAGTTCTTC. Its protein is CASSQDGTAYNEQFF.

This rearrangement joins TRBV11-2 to TRBJ2-6; a possible D gene is TRBD1 (5 bases). V was trimmed by 6 bases and J by 2 bases, leaving 11 bases between them. Germline CDR1 and CDR2: SGHAT and FQNNGV. The CDR3 consists of 15 residues. This CDR3 is CASSNRGTGANVLTF. CDR3 bases: TGTGCCAGCAGTAATAGGGGCACTGGGGCCAACGTCCTGACTTTC.

The chain couples TRBV4-3 to TRBJ1-4; weak D call: TRBD1 (5 bases). V was trimmed by 4 bases and J by 4 bases, leaving 13 bases between them. Germline V lookup: CDR1 LGHNA, CDR2 YSLEER. The CDR3 runs to 15 residues. CDR3 residues: CASSPVGAVNEKLFF. DNA for the CDR3: TGCGCCAGCAGCCCAGTTGGGGCAGTTAATGAAAAACTGTTTTTT.

This chain links TRBV6-2 or TRBV6-3 with TRBJ2-2, with D perhaps matching TRBD1 (5 bases). Trimming stripped 7 bases from V and 3 bases from J, with 12 bases between. Germline CDR1 and CDR2: MNHEY and SVGEGT. CDR3 length: 14 amino acids. CDR3 protein: CASNPDSYTGELFF. The DNA of the CDR3 is TGTGCCAGCAACCCAGACAGTTACACCGGGGAGCTGTTTTTT.

V is TRBV4-2 and J is TRBJ2-1, with 11 bases fitting TRBD2. The V segment lost 5 bases and the J segment 6 bases; nucleotides outside the gene matches: 3. The V gene's germline CDR1 is LGHNA and CDR2 YNFKEQ. The CDR3 is 14 residues long. This chain's CDR3 is CASSNSGGANEQFF. In DNA, the CDR3 is TGTGCCAGCAGCAATAGCGGGGGGGCCAATGAGCAGTTCTTC.

The chain has TRBV7-2 and TRBJ1-1, with D possibly TRBD1 on 5 matching bases. V shed 0 bases and J shed 4 bases, with 12 bases lying between them. The CDR3 is 15 residues long. Germline V lookup: CDR1 SGHTA, CDR2 FQGNSA. CDR3 in DNA: TGTGCCAGCAGCTTAGCGACGGGGGGACCCACTGAAGCTTTCTTT. It specifies CASSLATGGPTEAFF.